These 9 T cell receptor beta chains originate from one sample sequenced in a study of T-cell memory formation after mild COVID-19. One entry per CDR3 protein results from TCRdb running MiXCR on the 5' RACE reads. The profile shows 200,000 to 250,000 distinct CDR3 sequences, around 25% of them singletons. Material for sequencing was PBMCs or a T cell subset sorted from them (not recorded which). The receptors were sampled from an adult woman who had mild COVID-19 (a few samples of this study predate the infection). Cell type and time point are not known.

The chain has TRBV24-1 and TRBJ2-1, with no clear D. The CDR3 runs 14 residues. Germline assignment: CDR1 KGHDR and CDR2 SFDVKD. V was trimmed by 4 bases and J by 8 bases, leaving 14 bases between them. The CDR3 reads CATSDLNWYDEQFF. Written as DNA, the CDR3 is TGTGCCACCAGTGACCTGAACTGGTACGATGAGCAGTTCTTC.

V usage is TRBV15 and J usage is TRBJ1-1; D may be TRBD1 (5 bases). Germline lookup yields CDR1 LNHNV and CDR2 YYDKDF (reference sequence). The CDR3 has 14 residues. V was cut by 5 bases and J by 6 bases, with 16 bases left in between. CDR3 amino acids: CATSGGVVGAEAFF. The DNA for the CDR3 is TGTGCCACCAGCGGGGGGGTGGTCGGGGCTGAAGCTTTCTTT.

The V and J genes are TRBV7-6 and TRBJ2-7; D unclear. The CDR3 is 12 amino acids. Per germline, CDR1 SGHVS and CDR2 FNYEAQ. V was cut by 1 base and J by 7 bases, with 8 bases left in between. The CDR3 reads CASSLEGKEQYF. The CDR3 coding sequence is TGTGCCAGCAGCTTAGAAGGGAAAGAGCAGTACTTC.

J is TRBJ2-3 and V is TRBV12-3 or TRBV12-4; 11 bases line up with TRBD2. The CDR3 length is 14 residues. The V segment lost 8 bases and the J segment 5 bases; nucleotides outside the gene matches: 6. The DNA for the CDR3 is TGTGCCAGCGCAGTAGCGGGGGGGCAAGATACGCAGTATTTT. Its translation: CASAVAGGQDTQYF.

This clonotype was observed many times. The chain combines TRBV20-1 with TRBJ2-1; D is undetermined. Trimming removed 3 bases at V and 0 bases at J, with 3 bases between. Germline CDR1 and CDR2: DFQATT and SNEGSKA (reference sequence). The CDR3 is 12 amino acids. CDR3 in amino acids: CSASGSYNEQFF. In nucleotides, the CDR3 is TGCAGTGCTAGCGGCTCCTACAATGAGCAGTTCTTC.

V gene TRBV12-3 or TRBV12-4 combines with J gene TRBJ1-1, with D uncertain. Between the trimmed V and J ends, which lost 5 bases and 6 bases, there was a span of 19 bases. The CDR3 extends over 15 amino acids. CDR3: CASSPSLVRAAEAFF. The DNA of the CDR3 is TGTGCCAGCAGTCCTAGCCTCGTAAGGGCGGCTGAAGCTTTCTTT.

This clonotype occurred a few times. The rearrangement uses TRBV7-2 and TRBJ2-3; D remains ambiguous. Germline values: CDR1 SGHTA, CDR2 FQGNSA. Trimming took 6 bases from V and 7 from J, leaving 11 bases between them. The CDR3 is 12 amino acids. The CDR3 DNA sequence: TGTGCCAGCAGATCCGACACCTATACGCAGTATTTT. Protein sequence: CASRSDTYTQYF.

The sample holds a few counts of this clonotype. This chain uses TRBV29-1 with TRBJ2-6; D uncertain. The ends were cut back, 5 bases at V and 2 bases at J, with 7 bases in the middle. CDR3 length: 13 residues. Germline V gives CDR1 SQVTM, CDR2 ANQGSEA. The CDR3, as DNA: TGCAGCGTTCAAGGTCCTGGGGCCAACGTCCTGACTTTC. Protein sequence: CSVQGPGANVLTF.

This clonotype showed up just a few times. The chain is built from TRBV4-1 and TRBJ2-2; D not resolved. The CDR3 has 11 residues. Per the germline V gene, CDR1 is MGHRA and CDR2 is YSYEKL. The V end lost 6 bases, the J end lost 9 bases, and 8 bases lay between the germline ends. The CDR3 region has the DNA TGCGCCAGCAGTGACGTACGGGAGCTGTTTTTT. This encodes CASSDVRELFF.